Described below is a single TCR beta chain sequence and its context. This clone was seen just once. This receptor's antigen is unknown. Nothing much larger sits one base from this clone, and base qualities are not available. The immunoSEQ Assay, a bias-controlled multiplex PCR, was used to amplify TCRbeta CDR3 regions from genomic DNA. On the study's bioinformatics: Nucleated cell counts per sample were estimated from amplification of reference gene primers within the assay. Sequence reads were collapsed and filtered to measure the absolute abundance of every unique TCRbeta CDR3 rearrangement. For each sample, productive Simpson clonality was calculated as the square root of Simpson's diversity index across productive rearrangements. Here the immuneACCESS table is served through TCRdb, limited to in-frame sequences with V and J called. Missing clones are a known gap in these copies; in checked studies unresolved V genes cover under half, and the rest lacks a known reason. From that table come the V and J calls and clone size; the DNA was used to work out D and trimming. Within this sample are 260,000 or so clones, with just over 85% of them counted one time only. The ten largest clones add up to around 16% of the sample.

In the prospective study, participants were about 18 to 100 years old, resided in 24 geographic areas of the United States, and were enrolled through a virtual design. In the prospective study, cohorts were assigned on the basis of participant-reported clinical history obtained from a screening survey and a study questionnaire. Recovered participants in ImmuneRACE Cohort 3 were defined by two consecutive negative NP/OP PCR tests, clearance by a healthcare professional, or resolution of symptoms. In the prospective study, whole blood, serum and a nasopharyngeal or oropharyngeal swab were collected from each participant by mobile phlebotomists. Participants in the prospective study had the option to provide additional blood draws and questionnaires over a roughly 2-month period. Blood samples from the prospective study were shipped frozen or at room temperature prior to DNA extraction. Per the germline V gene, MNHEY is the CDR1 and SVGAGI is the CDR2. Reading from cysteine to phenylalanine, the CDR3 counts 15 amino acids. Only the CDR3 region is kept as DNA, spanning 45 bases read in frame from base 1. The germline V end is reduced by 0 bases and the J end by 4 bases; junction bases left unmatched: 4.

This sample stems from a study of blood T cell repertoires in COVID-19 (dated by TCRdb to 2018 to 2021). Some background on the complete study: The collaborator samples originated in the United States, Italy and Spain and spanned the acute and convalescent phases of COVID-19. The samples were drawn from the first 160 participants of the ongoing ImmuneRACE study and from 1,200 or so subjects provided by 6 global collaborators. A de-identified subject ID, COVID-19 status, age in years and sex were almost always included in the sample metadata. The prospective study material was composed of cDNA or gDNA derived from T cells, B-cell-depleted T cells, or PBMCs. The repertoires were released in a freely available public database intended as a resource for research on the immune response to SARS-CoV-2. Where available, HLA class I and class II types were taken from metadata supplied by the sample provider and were not determined by assay-based typing. The dataset comprised deeply sampled blood TCRbeta repertoires from subjects exposed to, actively infected with, or recovered from COVID-19.

The study at large found these results: Clinical and demographic metadata were provided uncurated, with the amount varying by source and participant.

This receptor was taken from a man younger than 35 who had recovered from COVID-19. This sequence uses TRBV6-5 and TRBJ1-1; 8 central nucleotides agree with TRBD1. Sequencing was performed on PBMCs or T cells enriched from blood (not recorded which). The CDR3 here reads CASSYSQTGGTEAFF. In nucleotide form, the sequence is TGTGCCAGCAGTTACTCCCAAACAGGGGGCACTGAAGCTTTCTTT.